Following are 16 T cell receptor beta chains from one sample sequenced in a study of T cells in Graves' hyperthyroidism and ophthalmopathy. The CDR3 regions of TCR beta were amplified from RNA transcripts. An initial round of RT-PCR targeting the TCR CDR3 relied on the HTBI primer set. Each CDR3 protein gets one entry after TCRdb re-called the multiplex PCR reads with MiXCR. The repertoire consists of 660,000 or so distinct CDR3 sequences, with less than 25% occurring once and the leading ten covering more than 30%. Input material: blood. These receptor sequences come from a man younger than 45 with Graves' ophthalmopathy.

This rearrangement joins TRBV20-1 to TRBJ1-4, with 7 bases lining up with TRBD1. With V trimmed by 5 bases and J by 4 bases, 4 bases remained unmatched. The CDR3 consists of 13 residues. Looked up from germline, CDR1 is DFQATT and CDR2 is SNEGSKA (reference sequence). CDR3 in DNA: TGCAGTGCTGTCAGGGGGATTAATGAAAAACTGTTTTTT. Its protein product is CSAVRGINEKLFF.

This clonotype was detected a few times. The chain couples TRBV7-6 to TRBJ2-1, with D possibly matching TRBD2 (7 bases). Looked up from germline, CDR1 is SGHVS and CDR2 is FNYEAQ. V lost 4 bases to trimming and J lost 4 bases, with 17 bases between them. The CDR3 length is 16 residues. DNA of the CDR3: TGTGCCAGCAGCTCCTGGACTAGGGGGGGTTACAATGAGCAGTTCTTC. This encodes CASSSWTRGGYNEQFF.

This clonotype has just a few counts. The CDR3 here is CASSPPRGAYNEQFF. The CDR3, as DNA: TGTGCCAGCAGCCCCCCGAGGGGGGCCTACAATGAGCAGTTCTTC. V and J are TRBV3-1 and TRBJ2-1, with D possibly being TRBD1 or TRBD2 (6 bases each). The CDR3 runs to 15 residues. Germline V gene sequence: CDR1 LGHDT, CDR2 YNNKEL (reference sequence). Deletions cut 4 bases from V and 2 bases from J, with 12 bases between.

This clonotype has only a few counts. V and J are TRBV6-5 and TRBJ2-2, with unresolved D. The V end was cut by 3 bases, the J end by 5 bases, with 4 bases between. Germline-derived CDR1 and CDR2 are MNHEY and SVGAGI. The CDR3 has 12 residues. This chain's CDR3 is CASSYQTGELFF. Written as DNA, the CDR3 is TGTGCCAGCAGTTATCAGACCGGGGAGCTGTTTTTT.

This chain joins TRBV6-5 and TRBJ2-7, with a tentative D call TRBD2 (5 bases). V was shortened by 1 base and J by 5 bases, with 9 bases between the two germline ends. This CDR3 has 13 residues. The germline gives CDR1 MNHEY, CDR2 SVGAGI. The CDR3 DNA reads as TGTGCCAGCAGTTACTTAGAGGGCGACGAGCAGTACTTC. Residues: CASSYLEGDEQYF.

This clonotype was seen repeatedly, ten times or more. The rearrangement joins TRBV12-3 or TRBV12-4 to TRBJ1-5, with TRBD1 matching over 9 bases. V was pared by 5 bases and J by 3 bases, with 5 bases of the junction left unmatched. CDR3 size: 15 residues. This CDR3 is CASSPWTGANQPQHF. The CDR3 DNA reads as TGTGCCAGCAGTCCCTGGACAGGGGCCAATCAGCCCCAGCATTTT.

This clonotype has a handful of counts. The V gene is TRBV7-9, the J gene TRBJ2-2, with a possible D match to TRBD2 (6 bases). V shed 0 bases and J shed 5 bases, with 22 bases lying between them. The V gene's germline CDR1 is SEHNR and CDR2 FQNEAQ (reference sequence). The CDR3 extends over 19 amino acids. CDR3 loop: CASSLAIAGGLRGTGELFF. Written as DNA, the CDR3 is TGTGCCAGCAGCTTAGCGATCGCCGGGGGACTCCGGGGGACCGGGGAGCTGTTTTTT.

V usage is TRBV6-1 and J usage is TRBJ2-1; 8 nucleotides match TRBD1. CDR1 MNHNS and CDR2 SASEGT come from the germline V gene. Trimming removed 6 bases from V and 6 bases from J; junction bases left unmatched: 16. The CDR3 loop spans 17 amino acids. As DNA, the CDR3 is TGTGCCAGCAGGGTAGGGGGAGCCCAGACAGGGGTCAATGAGCAGTTCTTC. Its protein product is CASRVGGAQTGVNEQFF.

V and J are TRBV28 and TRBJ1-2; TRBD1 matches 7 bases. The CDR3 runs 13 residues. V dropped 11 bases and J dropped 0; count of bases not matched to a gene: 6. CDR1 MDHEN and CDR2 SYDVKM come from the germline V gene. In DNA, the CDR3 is TGTGCCGGCGGGGACAGCGCTAACTATGGCTACACCTTC. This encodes CAGGDSANYGYTF.

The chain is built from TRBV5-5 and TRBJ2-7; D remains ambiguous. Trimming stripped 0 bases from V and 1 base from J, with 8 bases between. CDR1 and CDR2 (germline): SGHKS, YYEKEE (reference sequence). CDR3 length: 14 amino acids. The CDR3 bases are TGTGCCAGCAGCTTGGCCTTCGGATCCTACGAGCAGTACTTC. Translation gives CASSLAFGSYEQYF.

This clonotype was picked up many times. CDR3 in amino acids: CAWAREAYNEQFF. CDR3 bases: TGTGCCTGGGCCCGGGAGGCCTACAATGAGCAGTTCTTC. The chain uses TRBV30 and TRBJ2-1, with 7 bases lining up with TRBD2. Germline CDR1 and CDR2: GTSNPN and SVGIG (reference sequence). Trimming at V came to 5 bases and at J to 2 bases, leaving 3 bases not matched to a gene. CDR3 length: 13 residues.

The CDR3 nucleotides read TGTGCTAGTGGTCTCGGGGAGAACACCGGGGAGCTGTTTTTT. Translation gives CASGLGENTGELFF. The genes are TRBV12-5 and TRBJ2-2; the D gene is possibly TRBD2 (5 bases). CDR3 length: 14 amino acids. CDR1 and CDR2 (germline): LGHNT, FRNRAP. Trimming stripped 5 bases from V and 1 base from J, with 8 bases between. The full variable domain, completed using reference TRBV12-5 and TRBJ2-2, is DARVTQTPRHKVTEMGQEVTMRCQPILGHNTVFWYRQTMMQGLELLAYFRNRAPLDDSGMPKDRFSAEMPDATLATLKIQPSEPRDSAVYFCASGLGENTGELFFGEGSRLTVL.

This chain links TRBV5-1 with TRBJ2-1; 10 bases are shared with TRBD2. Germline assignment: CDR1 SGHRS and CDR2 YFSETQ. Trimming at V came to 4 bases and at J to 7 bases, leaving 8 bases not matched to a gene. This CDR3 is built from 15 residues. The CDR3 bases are TGCGCCAGCAGCCGAGCGGGAGGGTTCAGGAATGAGCAGTTCTTC. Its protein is CASSRAGGFRNEQFF. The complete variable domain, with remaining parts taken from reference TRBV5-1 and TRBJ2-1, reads KAGVTQTPRYLIKTRGQQVTLSCSPISGHRSVSWYQQTPGQGLQFLFEYFSETQRNKGNFPGRFSGRQFSNSRSEMNVSTLELGDSALYLCASSRAGGFRNEQFFGPGTRLTVL.

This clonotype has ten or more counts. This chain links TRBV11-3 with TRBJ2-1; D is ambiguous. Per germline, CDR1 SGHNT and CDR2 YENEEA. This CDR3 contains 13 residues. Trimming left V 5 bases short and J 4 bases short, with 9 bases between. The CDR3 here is CASSPFGYNEQFF. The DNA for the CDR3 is TGTGCCAGCAGCCCCTTCGGATACAATGAGCAGTTCTTC.

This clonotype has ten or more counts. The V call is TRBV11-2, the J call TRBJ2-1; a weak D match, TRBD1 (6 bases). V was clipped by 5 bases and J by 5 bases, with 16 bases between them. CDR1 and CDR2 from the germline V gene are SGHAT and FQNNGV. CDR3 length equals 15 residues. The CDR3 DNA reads TGTGCCAGCAGCCGTGGGACAAGGGTGGACAATGAGCAGTTCTTC. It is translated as CASSRGTRVDNEQFF.

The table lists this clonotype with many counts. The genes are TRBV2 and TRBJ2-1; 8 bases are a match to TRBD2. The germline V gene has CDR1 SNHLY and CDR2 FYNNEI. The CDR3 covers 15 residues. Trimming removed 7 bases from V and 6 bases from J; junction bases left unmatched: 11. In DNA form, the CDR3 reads TGTGCCAGCACCTTGGAAACTAGCGGTCTCAATGAGCAGTTCTTC. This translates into CASTLETSGLNEQFF.